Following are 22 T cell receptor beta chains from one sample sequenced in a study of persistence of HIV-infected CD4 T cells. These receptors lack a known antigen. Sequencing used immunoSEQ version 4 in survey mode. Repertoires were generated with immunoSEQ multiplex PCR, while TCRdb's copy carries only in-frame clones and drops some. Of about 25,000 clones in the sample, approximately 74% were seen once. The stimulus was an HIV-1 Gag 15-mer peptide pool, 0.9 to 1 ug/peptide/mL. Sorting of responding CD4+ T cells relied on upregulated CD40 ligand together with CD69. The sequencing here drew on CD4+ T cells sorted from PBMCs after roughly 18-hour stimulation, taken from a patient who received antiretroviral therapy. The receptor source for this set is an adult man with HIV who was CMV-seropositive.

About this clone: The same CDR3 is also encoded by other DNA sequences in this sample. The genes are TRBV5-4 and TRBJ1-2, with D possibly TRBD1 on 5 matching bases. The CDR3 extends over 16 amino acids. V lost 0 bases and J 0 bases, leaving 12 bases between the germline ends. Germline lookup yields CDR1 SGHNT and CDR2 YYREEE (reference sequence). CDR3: CASSLAGGNTNYGYTF. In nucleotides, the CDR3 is TGTGCCAGCAGCTTGGCCGGGGGGAACACTAACTATGGCTACACCTTC.

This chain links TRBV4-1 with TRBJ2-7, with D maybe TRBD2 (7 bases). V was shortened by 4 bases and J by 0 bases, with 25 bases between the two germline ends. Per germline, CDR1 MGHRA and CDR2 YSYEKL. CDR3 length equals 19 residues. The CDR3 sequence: CASSRRDTSGGGISYEQYF. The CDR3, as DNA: TGCGCCAGCAGCCGAAGGGACACGTCTGGGGGGGGGATCTCCTACGAGCAGTACTTC.

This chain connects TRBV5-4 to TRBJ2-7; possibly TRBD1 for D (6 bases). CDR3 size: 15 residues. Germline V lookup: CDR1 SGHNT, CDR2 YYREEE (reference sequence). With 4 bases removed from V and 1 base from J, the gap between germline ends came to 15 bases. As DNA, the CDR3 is TGTGCCAGCAGCAGCCGGGACACGGTGTCCTACGAGCAGTACTTC. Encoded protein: CASSSRDTVSYEQYF.

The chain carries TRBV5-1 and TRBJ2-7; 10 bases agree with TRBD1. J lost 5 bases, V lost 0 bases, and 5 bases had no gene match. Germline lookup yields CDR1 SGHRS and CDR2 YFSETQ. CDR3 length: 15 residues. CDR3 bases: TGCGCCAGCAGCTTGGAGGGACAGGGGCCCCACGAGCAGTACTTC. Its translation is CASSLEGQGPHEQYF. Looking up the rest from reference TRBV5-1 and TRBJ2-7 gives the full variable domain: KAGVTQTPRYLIKTRGQQVTLSCSPISGHRSVSWYQQTPGQGLQFLFEYFSETQRNKGNFPGRFSGRQFSNSRSEMNVSTLELGDSALYLCASSLEGQGPHEQYFGPGTRLTVT.

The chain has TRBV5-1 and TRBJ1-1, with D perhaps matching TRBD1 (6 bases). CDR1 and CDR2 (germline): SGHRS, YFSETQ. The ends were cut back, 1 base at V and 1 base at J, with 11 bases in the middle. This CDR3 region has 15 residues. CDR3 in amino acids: CASSLIRDTNTEAFF. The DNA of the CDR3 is TGCGCCAGCAGCTTGATAAGGGACACGAACACTGAAGCTTTCTTT.

The CDR3 nucleotides read TGTGCCAGCAGTTTAAGGGAGGATTCACCCCTCCACTTT. This codes for CASSLREDSPLHF. The chain uses TRBV28 and TRBJ1-6; no clear D. V was pared by 2 bases and J by 8 bases, with 7 bases between. The CDR3 length is 13 residues. Germline CDR1 reads MDHEN; CDR2 reads SYDVKM.

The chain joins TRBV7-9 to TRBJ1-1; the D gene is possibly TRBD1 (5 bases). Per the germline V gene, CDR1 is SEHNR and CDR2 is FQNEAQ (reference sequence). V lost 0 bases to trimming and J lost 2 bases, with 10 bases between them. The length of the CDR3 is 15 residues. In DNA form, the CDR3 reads TGTGCCAGCAGCTTAGCGCGGGACGGAAACACTGAAGCTTTCTTT. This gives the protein CASSLARDGNTEAFF.

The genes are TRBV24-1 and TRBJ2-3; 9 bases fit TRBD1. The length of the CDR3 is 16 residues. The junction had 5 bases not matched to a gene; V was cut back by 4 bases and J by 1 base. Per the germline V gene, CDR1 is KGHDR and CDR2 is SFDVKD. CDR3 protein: CATSDQGQGGTDTQYF. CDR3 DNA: TGTGCCACCAGTGACCAGGGACAGGGTGGCACAGATACGCAGTATTTT.

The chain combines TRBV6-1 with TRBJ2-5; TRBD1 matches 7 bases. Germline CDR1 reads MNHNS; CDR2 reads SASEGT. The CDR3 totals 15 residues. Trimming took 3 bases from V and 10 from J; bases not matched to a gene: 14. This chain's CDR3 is CASSELTGPLADQYF. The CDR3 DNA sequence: TGTGCCAGCAGTGAGCTGACAGGGCCCCTCGCGGACCAGTACTTC.

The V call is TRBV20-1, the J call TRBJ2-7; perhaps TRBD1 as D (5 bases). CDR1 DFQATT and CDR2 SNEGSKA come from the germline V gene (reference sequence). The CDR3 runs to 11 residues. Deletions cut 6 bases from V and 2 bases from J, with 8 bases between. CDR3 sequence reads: CSAGLAYEQYF. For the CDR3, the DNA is TGCAGTGCGGGGCTAGCCTACGAGCAGTACTTC.

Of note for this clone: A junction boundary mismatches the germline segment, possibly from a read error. The CDR3 bases are TGTGCCAGCAGACCAGACTTGCACAATGAACAGTTCTTC. Translation gives CASRPDLHNEQFF. The genes are TRBV6-5 and TRBJ2-1; D gene uncertain. CDR3 length: 13 residues. CDR1 is MNHEY and CDR2 is SVGAGI in the germline V gene.

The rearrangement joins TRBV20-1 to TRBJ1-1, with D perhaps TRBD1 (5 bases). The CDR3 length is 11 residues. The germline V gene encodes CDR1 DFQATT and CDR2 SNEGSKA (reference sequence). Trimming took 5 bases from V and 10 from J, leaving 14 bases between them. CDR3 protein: CSASQGGVAFF. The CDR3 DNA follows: TGCAGTGCTTCCCAGGGAGGGGTAGCTTTCTTT.

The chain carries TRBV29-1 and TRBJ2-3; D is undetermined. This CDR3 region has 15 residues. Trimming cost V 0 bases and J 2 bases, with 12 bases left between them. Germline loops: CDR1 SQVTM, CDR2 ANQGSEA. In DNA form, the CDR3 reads TGCAGCGTTGAAGATCGAAACCGCTACACAGATACGCAGTATTTT. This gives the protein CSVEDRNRYTDTQYF.

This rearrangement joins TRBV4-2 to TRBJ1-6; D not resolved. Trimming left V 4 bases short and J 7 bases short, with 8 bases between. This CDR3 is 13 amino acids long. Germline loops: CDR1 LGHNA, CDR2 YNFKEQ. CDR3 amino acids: CASSPPGNSPLHF. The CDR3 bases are TGTGCCAGCAGCCCTCCCGGGAATTCACCCCTCCACTTT.

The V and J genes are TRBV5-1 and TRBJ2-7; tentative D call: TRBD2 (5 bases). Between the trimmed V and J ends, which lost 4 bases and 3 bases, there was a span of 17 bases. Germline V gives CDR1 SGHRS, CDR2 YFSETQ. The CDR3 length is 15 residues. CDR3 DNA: TGCGCCAGCAGCCCCGGACTGAGCGTGAACTACGAGCAGTACTTC. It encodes CASSPGLSVNYEQYF.

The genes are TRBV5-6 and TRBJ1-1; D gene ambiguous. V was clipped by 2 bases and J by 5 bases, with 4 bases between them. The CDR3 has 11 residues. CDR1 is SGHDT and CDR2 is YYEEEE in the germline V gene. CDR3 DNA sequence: TGTGCCAGCAGCTTTAGGACTGAAGCTTTCTTT. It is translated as CASSFRTEAFF.

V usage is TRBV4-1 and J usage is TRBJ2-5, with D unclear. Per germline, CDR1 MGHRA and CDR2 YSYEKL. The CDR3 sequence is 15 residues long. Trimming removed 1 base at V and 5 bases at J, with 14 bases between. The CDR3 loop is CASSQVWAKRETQYF. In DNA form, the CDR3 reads TGCGCCAGCAGCCAAGTTTGGGCCAAGAGGGAGACCCAGTACTTC.

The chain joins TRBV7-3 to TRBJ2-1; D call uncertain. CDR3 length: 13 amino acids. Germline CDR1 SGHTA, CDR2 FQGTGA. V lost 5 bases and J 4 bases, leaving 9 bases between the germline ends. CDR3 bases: TGTGCCAGCAGCCCCAACGTGTACAATGAGCAGTTCTTC. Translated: CASSPNVYNEQFF.

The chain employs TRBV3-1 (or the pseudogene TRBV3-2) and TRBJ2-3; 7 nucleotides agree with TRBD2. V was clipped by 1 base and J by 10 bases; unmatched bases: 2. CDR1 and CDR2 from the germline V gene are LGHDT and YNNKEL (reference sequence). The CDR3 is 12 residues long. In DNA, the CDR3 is TGTGCCAGCAGCCAAGGGGGGGGGTCGCAGTATTTT. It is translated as CASSQGGGSQYF.

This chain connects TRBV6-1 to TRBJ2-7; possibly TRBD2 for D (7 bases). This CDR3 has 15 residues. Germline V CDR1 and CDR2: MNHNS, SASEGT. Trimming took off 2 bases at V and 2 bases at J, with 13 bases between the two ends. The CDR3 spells CASSERGGTAYEQYF. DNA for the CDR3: TGTGCCAGCAGTGAAAGGGGGGGGACTGCCTACGAGCAGTACTTC.

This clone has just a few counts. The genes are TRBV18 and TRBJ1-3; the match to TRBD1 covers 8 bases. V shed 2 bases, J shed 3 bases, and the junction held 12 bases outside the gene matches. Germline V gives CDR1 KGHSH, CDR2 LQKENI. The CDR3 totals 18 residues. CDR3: CASSPGPGGDPVGNTIYF. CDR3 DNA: TGTGCCAGCTCACCAGGGCCAGGGGGCGACCCAGTTGGAAACACCATATATTTT.

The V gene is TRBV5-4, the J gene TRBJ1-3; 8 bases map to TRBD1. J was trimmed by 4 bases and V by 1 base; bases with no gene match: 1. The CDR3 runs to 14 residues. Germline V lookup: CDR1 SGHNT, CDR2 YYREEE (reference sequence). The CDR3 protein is CASSLWTGGNTIYF. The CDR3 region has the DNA TGTGCCAGCAGCTTGTGGACAGGGGGAAACACCATATATTTT.